The 22 T cell receptor beta chains below all came from one sample that was sequenced in a study of early T cells in non-severe SARS-CoV-2 infection. Using its own MiXCR run on the 5' RACE reads, TCRdb lists one record per CDR3 protein. The sample holds approximately 69,000 distinct CDR3 sequences; over 9.5% are singletons and the top ten take 5% to 7.5%. Sequenced input: whole blood. Receptor source: an adult who was a healthcare worker with PCR-confirmed SARS-CoV-2 infection or an uninfected control (not recorded which).

This clonotype was recorded at least ten times. This rearrangement joins TRBV3-1 to TRBJ2-5; 8 bases agree with TRBD2. With V trimmed by 0 bases and J by 2 bases, 8 bases remained unmatched. This CDR3 region has 17 residues. The V gene's germline CDR1 is LGHDT and CDR2 YNNKEL (reference sequence). CDR3 coding DNA: TGTGCCAGCAGCCAAGACTTTGTCGCGGGGGGACAAGAGACCCAGTACTTC. As protein: CASSQDFVAGGQETQYF.

In this sample, this clonotype turned up many times. This chain connects TRBV18 to TRBJ1-1, with 9 bases aligning to TRBD1. The CDR3 totals 14 residues. Germline CDR1 and CDR2: KGHSH and LQKENI. Trimming removed 3 bases from V and 5 bases from J; junction bases left unmatched: 4. DNA for the CDR3: TGTGCCAGCTCACCCTTGGACAGGGGAACTGAAGCTTTCTTT. This gives the protein CASSPLDRGTEAFF.

This clonotype was found a few times. The rearrangement links TRBV15 to TRBJ1-1, with D uncertain. Per germline, CDR1 LNHNV and CDR2 YYDKDF (reference sequence). The CDR3 spans 14 residues. Trimming removed 8 bases from V and 1 base from J, with 14 bases in between. The CDR3 DNA is TGTGCCACCTCACGAGGCGGGGAGAACACTGAAGCTTTCTTT. Translation gives CATSRGGENTEAFF. Supplemented by reference TRBV15 and TRBJ1-1, the full variable domain reads DAMVIQNPRYQVTQFGKPVTLSCSQTLNHNVMYWYQQKSSQAPKLLFHYYDKDFNNEADTPDNFQSRRPNTSFCFLDIRSPGLGDTAMYLCATSRGGENTEAFFGQGTRLTVV.

This clonotype was counted many times. The genes are TRBV5-1 and TRBJ2-1, with D perhaps given as TRBD1 or TRBD2 (7 bases each). CDR3 size: 16 residues. Trimming removed 4 bases from V and 0 bases from J, with 14 bases in between. In germline, CDR1 is SGHRS, CDR2 YFSETQ. CDR3 coding DNA: TGCGCCAGCAGCCGGGGGGACAGCCGCTCCTACAATGAGCAGTTCTTC. Its protein is CASSRGDSRSYNEQFF. The variable domain in full, completed from reference TRBV5-1 and TRBJ2-1, reads KAGVTQTPRYLIKTRGQQVTLSCSPISGHRSVSWYQQTPGQGLQFLFEYFSETQRNKGNFPGRFSGRQFSNSRSEMNVSTLELGDSALYLCASSRGDSRSYNEQFFGPGTRLTVL.

Worth noting for this clonotype: A much more abundant neighbour one base away suggests this may be a read error. The V call is TRBV20-1, the J call TRBJ2-5; tentative D call: TRBD2 (6 bases). V was cut by 8 bases and J by 2 bases, with 12 bases left in between. The CDR3 contains 12 residues. Germline loops: CDR1 DFQATT, CDR2 SNEGSKA (reference sequence). The CDR3 is CSPPAGQETQYF. CDR3 nucleotides: TGCAGTCCCCCGGCGGGGCAAGAGACCCAGTACTTC.

This sequence joins TRBV7-2 and TRBJ2-5, with 7 nucleotides matching TRBD1. V dropped 5 bases and J dropped 6; count of bases not matched to a gene: 12. Germline CDR1 reads SGHTA; CDR2 reads FQGNSA. This CDR3 region has 15 residues. The CDR3 nucleotides read TGTGCCAGCAGCGATTTTTCCCGGGACAGACAGACCCAGTACTTC. This codes for CASSDFSRDRQTQYF.

On this clonotype: A clone one base away is much larger, so this may be a read error. The CDR3 reads CVSSPQGGGKSLF. The CDR3 bases are TGTGTCAGCAGCCCCCAAGGCGGGGGTAAGTCCCTCTTC. This rearrangement joins TRBV7-2 to TRBJ2-1; 7 positions agree with TRBD2. The CDR3 has 13 residues. CDR1 is SGHTA, CDR2 FQGNSA, per germline.

As to this clonotype: A clone one base away is much larger, so this may be a read error. DNA of the CDR3: TGCGCCAGCAGCTTGGCGGGAGCCAAAAACATTCGGTACTTC. It codes for CASSLAGAKNIRYF. The gene calls are TRBV5-1 and TRBJ2-4; perhaps TRBD2 as D (6 bases). CDR3 length: 14 residues. The germline CDR1 and CDR2 sequences are SGHRS and YFSETQ.

This clonotype was recorded at least ten times. The chain joins TRBV7-8 to TRBJ1-5; TRBD1 aligns across 9 bases. The V gene's germline CDR1 is SGHVS and CDR2 FQNEAQ. After removal of 10 bases from V and 5 bases from J, the junction contained 9 bases not matched to a gene. The CDR3 has 14 amino acids. CDR3 loop: CATQARTGDQPQHF. The CDR3 bases are TGTGCCACCCAAGCCAGGACAGGGGATCAGCCCCAGCATTTT. The full variable domain, completed using reference TRBV7-8 and TRBJ1-5, is GAGVSQSPRYKVAKRGQDVALRCDPISGHVSLFWYQQALGQGPEFLTYFQNEAQLDKSGLPSDRFFAERPEGSVSTLKIQRTQQEDSAVYLCATQARTGDQPQHFGDGTRLSIL.

This clonotype occurred many times. The chain employs TRBV18 and TRBJ1-1; no clear D gene. CDR3 length: 13 residues. Per germline, CDR1 KGHSH and CDR2 LQKENI. Trimming pared 3 bases from V and 9 bases from J, leaving 14 bases between. CDR3 loop: CASSPQRREKAFF. CDR3 nucleotides: TGTGCCAGCTCACCGCAACGAAGGGAGAAAGCTTTCTTT.

The chain is built from TRBV28 and TRBJ2-7; D ambiguous. V was trimmed by 5 bases and J by 7 bases, leaving 12 bases between them. The CDR3 spans 12 residues. Germline V gene lookup returns CDR1 MDHEN and CDR2 SYDVKM. The CDR3 bases are TGTGCCAGCAGTACCCCGGGTGGGGAGCAGTACTTC. Its protein product is CASSTPGGEQYF.

This clonotype was counted a few times. Sequence at one end of the junction differs from germline and may be a read error. This rearrangement joins TRBV7-8 to TRBJ2-5; 8 nucleotides agree with TRBD2. The CDR3 consists of 14 residues. Germline CDR1 and CDR2: SGHVS and FQNEAQ. This CDR3 reads CASSLPGGQGTQYF. CDR3 bases: TGTGCCAGCAGCTTGCCGGGGGGGCAAGGGACCCAGTACTTC.

In this sample, this clonotype turned up many times. The chain is built from TRBV12-5 and TRBJ1-5, with 7 bases lining up with TRBD1. The CDR3 covers 15 residues. The germline CDR1 and CDR2 sequences are LGHNT and FRNRAP. The V segment lost 5 bases and the J segment 6 bases; nucleotides outside the gene matches: 10. The CDR3 coding sequence is TGTGCTAGTGGTCTACGGACAGGATTTGTTCAGCCCCAGCATTTT. Protein sequence: CASGLRTGFVQPQHF.

This clonotype was seen more than once but under ten times. The chain has TRBV24-1 and TRBJ2-1; D possibly corresponds to TRBD1 (6 bases). The CDR3 loop spans 16 amino acids. The germline V gene has CDR1 KGHDR and CDR2 SFDVKD. V dropped 4 bases and J dropped 2 bases, with 14 bases sitting between them. The CDR3 spells CATSDRTADTYNEQFF. Here the CDR3 DNA reads TGTGCCACCAGTGACCGGACAGCGGATACCTACAATGAGCAGTTCTTC.

This clonotype showed up just a few times. V is TRBV11-3 and J is TRBJ1-4, with D possibly matching TRBD1 (5 bases). Trimming took 1 base from V and 3 from J, leaving 6 bases between them. The germline gives CDR1 SGHNT, CDR2 YENEEA. The CDR3 runs 14 residues. CDR3 sequence reads: CASSLGQSNEKLFF. The CDR3, as DNA: TGTGCCAGCAGCTTAGGACAGTCTAATGAAAAACTGTTTTTT.

The table lists this clonotype with many counts. V gene TRBV11-2 combines with J gene TRBJ2-3, with D hard to call. In germline, CDR1 is SGHAT, CDR2 FQNNGV. The CDR3 contains 13 residues. V lost 4 bases and J 6 bases, leaving 11 bases between the germline ends. CDR3 DNA: TGTGCCAGCAGCTATGAACTGCGGGATACGCAGTATTTT. It codes for CASSYELRDTQYF.

This clonotype was detected only a few times. The V gene is TRBV12-3 or TRBV12-4, the J gene TRBJ2-7; TRBD1 aligns across 7 bases. The V gene end was trimmed by 4 bases and the J gene end by 2 bases; junction bases not matched to a gene: 2. The CDR3 has 13 residues. CDR3 protein: CASSWGTAYEQYF. CDR3 DNA sequence: TGTGCCAGCAGTTGGGGGACAGCCTACGAGCAGTACTTC.

This clonotype was recorded only once. The chain links TRBV12-3 or TRBV12-4 to TRBJ1-6; maybe TRBD1 (6 bases). V was pared by 6 bases and J by 7 bases, with 13 bases between. The CDR3 is 14 residues long. CDR3 sequence: CASSAGTTNSPLHF. As DNA, the CDR3 is TGTGCCAGCAGCGCCGGGACAACAAATTCACCCCTCCACTTT.

This rearrangement joins TRBV29-1 to TRBJ2-3, with D perhaps TRBD2 (5 bases). Germline values: CDR1 SQVTM, CDR2 ANQGSEA. This CDR3 has 11 amino acids. The V end was cut by 7 bases, the J end by 4 bases, with 9 bases between. The CDR3 bases are TGCAGCGGAGGTAGCGCAGATACGCAGTATTTT. It is translated as CSGGSADTQYF.

This clonotype was seen a handful of times. The chain is built from TRBV29-1 and TRBJ1-2; D ambiguous. In germline, CDR1 is SQVTM, CDR2 ANQGSEA. CDR3 length equals 12 residues. V lost 2 bases to trimming and J lost 6 bases, with 10 bases between them. The CDR3, as DNA: TGCAGCGTTGAACCTAACAGACATGGCTACACCTTC. This gives the protein CSVEPNRHGYTF.

In its sample, this clonotype was seen a few times. V is TRBV5-4 and J is TRBJ2-3; perhaps TRBD1 as D (5 bases). From germline, CDR1 is SGHNT and CDR2 YYREEE (reference sequence). Between the trimmed V and J ends, which lost 0 bases and 3 bases, there was a span of 11 bases. The CDR3 sequence is 15 residues long. CDR3 coding DNA: TGTGCCAGCAGCTTGGATCAGGGCCGGACAGATACGCAGTATTTT. Translated: CASSLDQGRTDTQYF.

As to this clonotype: One base away lies a much larger clone, so this may be a sequencing read error. The chain uses TRBV11-3 and TRBJ2-7; D could derive from TRBD1 or TRBD2 (5 bases each). This CDR3 comprises 16 residues. Trimming stripped 4 bases from V and 2 bases from J, with 18 bases between. Germline CDR1 SGHNT, CDR2 YENEEA. The CDR3 loop is CASSSRGRVFTYEQYF. The CDR3 DNA reads as TGTGCCAGCAGCTCTAGGGGACGGGTCTTTACCTACGAGCAGTACTTC.